The sequence of this T cell receptor (beta chain) was determined in a study of blood T cell repertoires in COVID-19. Study overall: T cells, B-cell-depleted T cells, or PBMCs provided the cDNA or gDNA that served as material.

The germline V gene encodes CDR1 MNHEY and CDR2 SVGAGI. Trimming removed 7 bases from V and 7 bases from J, with 19 bases in between. This CDR3 is 14 amino acids long. Sequencing was performed with immunoSEQ multiplex PCR; in TCRdb, only in-frame clones are kept and a portion is missing. The sample comprises roughly 290,000 clones, roughly 90% of which are singletons, and about 1.7% rests with the top ten. Participants' reported clinical history set cohort assignment. The sequencing sample was made of PBMCs or T cells enriched from blood (not recorded which). V is TRBV6-5 and J is TRBJ1-2; a possible D gene is TRBD1 (5 bases). The TCR was taken from a woman in her 40s who had recovered from COVID-19. The CDR3 is CASIQVAGNGGYTF. The CDR3 nucleotides are TGTGCCAGCATCCAGGTGGCAGGGAATGGTGGCTACACCTTC.